The T cell receptor beta chain under discussion was sequenced for a study of blood T cell repertoires in COVID-19. Study background: Researchers got acute and convalescent COVID-19 samples from the United States, Italy and Spain. PBMCs, B-cell-depleted T cells, or T cells provided the cDNA or gDNA that made up the material.

One Seattle source followed patients from active infection through their disease course. V lost 4 bases and J lost 5; bases outside the gene matches: 5. CDR3 length equals 16 residues. Looked up from germline, CDR1 is LGHNA and CDR2 is YNFKEQ. Authors' analysis steps: Nucleated cell counts were estimated from reference gene primer amplification. TCRdb keeps only in-frame clones here, not all; method: immunoSEQ multiplex PCR. For V, J and clone size, that table is used; D and trimming come from the DNA. The table includes about 160,000 clones, more than 85% detected once. The J gene is TRBJ2-1, the V gene TRBV4-2, with 13 bases matching TRBD2. The clonotype was recovered from a man aged 55 to 70 with COVID-19, enrolled during active disease. Sequencing used peripheral blood. CDR3 region: CASSPEGTSGNNEQFF. CDR3 nucleotide sequence: TGTGCCAGCAGCCCAGAAGGGACTAGCGGGAACAATGAGCAGTTCTTC.